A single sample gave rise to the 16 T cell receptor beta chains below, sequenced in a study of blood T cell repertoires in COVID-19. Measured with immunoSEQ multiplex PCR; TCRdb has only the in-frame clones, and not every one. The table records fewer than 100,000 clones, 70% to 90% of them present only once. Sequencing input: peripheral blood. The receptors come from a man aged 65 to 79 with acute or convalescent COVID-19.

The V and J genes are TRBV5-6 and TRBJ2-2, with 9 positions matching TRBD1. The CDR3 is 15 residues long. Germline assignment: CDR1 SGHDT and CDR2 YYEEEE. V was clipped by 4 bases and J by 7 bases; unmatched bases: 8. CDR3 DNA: TGTGCCAGCAGCCAGGACAGGGGACTGAGCGGGGAGCTGTTTTTT. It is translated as CASSQDRGLSGELFF.

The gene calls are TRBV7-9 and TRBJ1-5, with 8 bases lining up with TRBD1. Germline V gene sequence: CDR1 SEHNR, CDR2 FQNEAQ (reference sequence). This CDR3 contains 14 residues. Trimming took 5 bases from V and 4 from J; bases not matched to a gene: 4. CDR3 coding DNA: TGTGCCAGCAGCCGGACAGGGTTGAATCAGCCCCAGCATTTT. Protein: CASSRTGLNQPQHF. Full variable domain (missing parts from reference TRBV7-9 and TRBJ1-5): DTGVSQNPRHKITKRGQNVTFRCDPISEHNRLYWYRQTLGQGPEFLTYFQNEAQLEKSRLLSDRFSAERPKGSFSTLEIQRTEQGDSAMYLCASSRTGLNQPQHFGDGTRLSIL.

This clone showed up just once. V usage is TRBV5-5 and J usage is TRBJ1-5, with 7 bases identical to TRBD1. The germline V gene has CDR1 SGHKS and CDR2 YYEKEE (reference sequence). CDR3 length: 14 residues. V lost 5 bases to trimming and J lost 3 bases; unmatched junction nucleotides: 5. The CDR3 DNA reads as TGTGCCAGCAGTACCGGGACAGTCAATCAGCCCCAGCATTTT. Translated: CASSTGTVNQPQHF. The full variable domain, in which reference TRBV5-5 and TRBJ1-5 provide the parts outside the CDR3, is DAGVTQSPTHLIKTRGQQVTLRCSPISGHKSVSWYQQVLGQGPQFIFQYYEKEERGRGNFPDRFSARQFPNYSSELNVNALLLGDSALYLCASSTGTVNQPQHFGDGTRLSIL.

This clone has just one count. CDR3 DNA sequence: TGTGCCTGGAGTCGAGGGAGCTATGGCTACACCTTC. Protein sequence: CAWSRGSYGYTF. The gene calls are TRBV30 and TRBJ1-2; D unclear. V gave up 2 bases and J gave up 4 bases, with 8 bases separating them. In germline, CDR1 is GTSNPN, CDR2 SVGIG (reference sequence). There are 12 residues in the CDR3. Full variable domain (remainder filled in from reference TRBV30 and TRBJ1-2): SQTIHQWPATLVQPVGSPLSLECTVEGTSNPNLYWYRQAAGRGLQLLFYSVGIGQISSEVPQNLSASRPQDRQFILSSKKLLLSDSGFYLCAWSRGSYGYTFGSGTRLTVV.

The CDR3 sequence is CASSLLRQGINYGYTF. The CDR3 nucleotides read TGCGCCAGCAGCTTGCTGAGACAGGGGATAAACTATGGCTACACCTTC. The chain uses TRBV5-1 and TRBJ1-2, with TRBD1 matching 8 bases. The CDR3 is 16 amino acids. V dropped 1 base and J dropped 2; count of bases not matched to a gene: 7. Germline V lookup: CDR1 SGHRS, CDR2 YFSETQ.

The CDR3 sequence is CASSFSGVPGNTIYF. As DNA, the CDR3 is TGTGCCAGCAGCTTTTCAGGGGTACCTGGAAACACCATATATTTT. V gene TRBV25-1 combines with J gene TRBJ1-3; the D gene is possibly TRBD1 (6 bases). V was clipped by 6 bases and J by 2 bases, with 14 bases between them. The CDR3 is 15 amino acids. Germline V lookup: CDR1 MGHDK, CDR2 SYGVNS.

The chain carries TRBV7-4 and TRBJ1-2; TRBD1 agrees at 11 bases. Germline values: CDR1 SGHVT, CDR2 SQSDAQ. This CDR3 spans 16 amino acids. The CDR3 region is CVSSKDRGQGAYGYTF. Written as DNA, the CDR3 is TGTGTCTCGTCAAAGGACAGGGGGCAGGGGGCCTATGGCTACACCTTC. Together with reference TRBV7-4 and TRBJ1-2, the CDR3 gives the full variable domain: GAGVSQSPRYKVAKRGRDVALRCDSISGHVTLYWYRQTLGQGSEVLTYSQSDAQRDKSGRPSGRFSAERPERSVSTLKIQRTEQGDSAVYLCVSSKDRGQGAYGYTFGSGTRLTVV.

The CDR3, as DNA: TGTGCTAGTGGTTCCCCGATGACAGGGAATGAGCAGTTCTTC. Amino acid sequence: CASGSPMTGNEQFF. J is TRBJ2-1 and V is TRBV12-5, with 7 bases aligning to TRBD1. In germline, CDR1 is LGHNT, CDR2 FRNRAP. The ends lost 4 bases at V and 7 bases at J; junction bases unmatched: 7. The CDR3 has 14 residues.

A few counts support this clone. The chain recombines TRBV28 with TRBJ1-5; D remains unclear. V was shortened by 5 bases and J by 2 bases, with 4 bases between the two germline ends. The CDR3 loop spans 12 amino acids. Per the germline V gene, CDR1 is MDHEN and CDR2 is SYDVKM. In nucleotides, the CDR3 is TGTGCCAGCAGTCTCCGCAATCAGCCCCAGCATTTT. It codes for CASSLRNQPQHF.

The CDR3 loop is CASRPTTGFGGNTIYF. The CDR3 DNA is TGTGCCAGCAGGCCGACTACAGGGTTTGGAGGAAACACCATATATTTT. This chain links TRBV3-1 (or the pseudogene TRBV3-2) with TRBJ1-3, with D perhaps TRBD1 (6 bases). V dropped 6 bases and J dropped 4 bases, with 19 bases sitting between them. This CDR3 is built from 16 residues. Germline lookup yields CDR1 LGHDT and CDR2 YNNKEL (reference sequence).

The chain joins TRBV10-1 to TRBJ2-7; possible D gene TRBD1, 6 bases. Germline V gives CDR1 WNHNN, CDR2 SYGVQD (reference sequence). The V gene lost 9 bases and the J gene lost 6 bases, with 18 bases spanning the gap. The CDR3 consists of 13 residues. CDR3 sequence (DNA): TGCGCCAGTCCTACAGGGAAGGGATCCGAGCAGTACGTC. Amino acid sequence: CASPTGKGSEQYV.

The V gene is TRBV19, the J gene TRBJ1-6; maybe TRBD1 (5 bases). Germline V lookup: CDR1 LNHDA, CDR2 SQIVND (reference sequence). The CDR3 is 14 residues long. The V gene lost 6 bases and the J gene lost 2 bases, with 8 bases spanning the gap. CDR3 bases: TGTGCCAGTAGCAGGGATACCTATAATTCACCCCTCCACTTT. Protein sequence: CASSRDTYNSPLHF.

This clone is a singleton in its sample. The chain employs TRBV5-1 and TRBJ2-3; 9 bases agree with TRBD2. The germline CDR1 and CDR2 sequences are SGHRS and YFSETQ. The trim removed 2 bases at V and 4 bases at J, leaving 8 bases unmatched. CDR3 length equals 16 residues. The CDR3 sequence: CASSLGLAGASDTQYF. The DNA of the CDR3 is TGCGCCAGCAGCTTAGGGTTAGCGGGGGCCTCAGATACGCAGTATTTT.

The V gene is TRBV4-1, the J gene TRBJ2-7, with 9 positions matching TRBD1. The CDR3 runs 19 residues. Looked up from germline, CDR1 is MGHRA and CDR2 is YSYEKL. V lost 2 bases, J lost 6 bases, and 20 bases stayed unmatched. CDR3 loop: CASSQHRDREPWGEFEQYF. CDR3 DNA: TGCGCCAGCAGCCAACACCGGGACAGGGAACCGTGGGGGGAGTTCGAGCAGTACTTC.

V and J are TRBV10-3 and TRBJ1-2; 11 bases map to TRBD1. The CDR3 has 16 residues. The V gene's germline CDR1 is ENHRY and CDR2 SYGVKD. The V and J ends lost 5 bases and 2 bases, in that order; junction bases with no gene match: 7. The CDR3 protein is CAISLGQGARNYGYTF. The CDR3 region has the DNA TGTGCCATCAGTCTCGGACAGGGGGCGAGAAACTATGGCTACACCTTC.

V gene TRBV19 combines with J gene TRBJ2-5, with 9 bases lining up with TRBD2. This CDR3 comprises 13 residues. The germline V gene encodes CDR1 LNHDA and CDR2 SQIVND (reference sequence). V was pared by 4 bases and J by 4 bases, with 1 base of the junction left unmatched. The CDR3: CASSSGGAETQYF. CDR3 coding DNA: TGTGCCAGTAGTAGCGGGGGGGCAGAGACCCAGTACTTC.